This is a list of T cell receptor beta chains from one sample in a study of CD8+ T cells in alopecia areata. Only in-frame clones appear in the TCRdb table, and some are missing; sequencing was by immunoSEQ multiplex PCR. There are around 290,000 clones in the sample; roughly 60% occur only once, and less than 2% lies in the top ten. The sample in question was CD4+ T cells sorted from blood, obtained at week 24, from a patient treated with tofacitinib. The receptors derive from a human donor with alopecia areata. Each CDR3 is given with its conserved first and last residue. The D gene is left open where the match is weak. Size is omitted from some rows. Given values are once, few, many or a class for expanded clones.

V gene	D gene	J gene	clone size	CDR3 length	CDR3 protein
TRBV5-4	NA	TRBJ2-2	NA	18	CASRQRRVLPSNTGELFF
TRBV5-1	NA	TRBJ2-2	NA	13	CASSLGRSGELFF
TRBV11-3	NA	TRBJ2-1	few	15	CASSLVGGLNNEQFF
TRBV6-6	TRBD2	TRBJ2-5	NA	14	CASSISGGQETQYF
TRBV6-5	NA	TRBJ2-7	NA	13	CASRIPGTYEQYF
TRBV28	NA	TRBJ1-6	NA	16	CASSLSQVRGFSPLHF
TRBV9	NA	TRBJ2-5	NA	13	CASSVPHQETQYF
TRBV15	NA	TRBJ2-7	NA	14	CATSRVTGDYEQYF
TRBV4-1	NA	TRBJ2-7	few	15	CASSQVWDNSYEQYF
TRBV6-5	NA	TRBJ2-2	NA	16	CASRYQYGAGTGELFF
TRBV28	NA	TRBJ2-5	NA	15	CASKKGAGRQETQYF
TRBV27	TRBD2	TRBJ2-5	NA	13	CATSSGGEETQYF
TRBV29-1	TRBD2	TRBJ2-1	NA	14	CSVAKLAGDNEQFF
TRBV6-5	NA	TRBJ1-2	NA	14	CASSYFSSGAGYTF
TRBV29-1	TRBD1	TRBJ2-7	few	13	CSVSGTGDDEQYF
TRBV7-2	NA	TRBJ2-6	few	18	CASSSPWTAPSGANVLTF
TRBV4-3	TRBD1	TRBJ1-2	NA	14	CASSQERDRGNYTF
TRBV6-5	NA	TRBJ2-7	NA	13	CASTRGPSYEQYF
TRBV4-1	TRBD1	TRBJ2-3	once	16	CASSQVGPPGGDTQYF
TRBV29-1	NA	TRBJ1-2	NA	13	CSVEDGAGRGYTF
TRBV11-2	NA	TRBJ1-1	NA	11	CASSPHTEAFF
TRBV5-1	NA	TRBJ2-5	few	13	CASSSGIQETQYF
TRBV7-2	TRBD1	TRBJ2-4	NA	13	CASSSDRARIQYF
TRBV14	NA	TRBJ2-3	few	13	CASSQGAADTQYF
TRBV10-3	NA	TRBJ2-7	NA	13	CATTTGSSYEQYF
TRBV4-1	TRBD1	TRBJ2-7	NA	15	CASSQPRQGSYEQYF
TRBV5-5	NA	TRBJ1-2	NA	13	CASSMELNYGYTF
TRBV30	NA	TRBJ2-7	few	12	CAWSKLPYEQYF
TRBV4-1	TRBD2	TRBJ2-3	NA	18	CASSQAPQGGGSTDTQYF
TRBV15	NA	TRBJ2-3	NA	14	CATSREGSTDTQYF
TRBV30	TRBD1	TRBJ2-5	once	14	CAWTRTGQGRAQYF
TRBV7-2	TRBD2	TRBJ2-2	NA	16	CASSAPGLAGTGELFF
TRBV9	NA	TRBJ1-6	NA	17	CASSAQQVPLLNSPLHF
TRBV30	NA	TRBJ1-1	NA	12	CAWSVQGSEAFF
TRBV5-1	NA	TRBJ2-6	NA	14	CASSSASGANVLTF
TRBV2	TRBD2	TRBJ2-3	few	15	CASSRSGASTDTQYF
TRBV18	NA	TRBJ2-4	NA	14	CASSTGASQDIQYF
TRBV5-4	NA	TRBJ2-5	NA	14	CASSRGKGTETQYF
TRBV29-1	NA	TRBJ1-2	NA	14	CSVEPRLIPYGYTF
TRBV27	TRBD2	TRBJ2-7	NA	15	CASGREGLGVYEQYF
TRBV29-1	TRBD1	TRBJ2-1	NA	11	CSVDDRGKQFF
TRBV5-6	TRBD1	TRBJ1-5	NA	14	CASSRTGGNQPQHF
TRBV18	TRBD1	TRBJ1-6	few	14	CASSQRQGDSPLHF
TRBV2	NA	TRBJ1-2	NA	14	CASSDNREYYGYTF
TRBV7-2	TRBD2	TRBJ2-7	NA	14	CASSLAAGGHEQYF
TRBV7-2	TRBD2	TRBJ2-1	NA	18	CASSLPQTAGGVSKEQFF
TRBV4-1	NA	TRBJ2-3	NA	16	CASSQEARGPTDTQYF
TRBV30	TRBD1	TRBJ2-7	NA	14	CAWSSGTGSNEQYF
TRBV7-9	TRBD1	TRBJ2-1	NA	14	CASSPRTGESEQFF
TRBV7-7	NA	TRBJ2-7	NA	13	CASSSGPAGEQYF
TRBV15	NA	TRBJ2-7	NA	12	CATSRRGGEQYF
TRBV5-1	NA	TRBJ1-5	NA	14	CASSLEGVGQPQHF